This T cell receptor beta chain is from a study of cytomegalovirus exposure and HLA in healthy donors. Notes on the study in general: Indistinguishability led to the exclusion of some V segments, TRBV6-2 and TRBV6-3 included.

A note on this clone: Antigen unknown.

This CDR3 has 13 residues. The V gene's germline CDR1 is MNHNY and CDR2 SVGAGI (reference sequence). The ends were cut back, 0 bases at V and 6 bases at J, with 8 bases in the middle. A multiplex PCR was run with 60 Vbeta primers and 13 Jbeta primers. Data came from immunoSEQ multiplex PCR; TCRdb stores just in-frame clones and leaves some out. This repertoire shows 150,000 to 200,000 clones, about 80% found once; its top ten account for just over 2%. The rearrangement joins TRBV6-6 to TRBJ1-1; a possible D gene is TRBD1 (5 bases). This TCR derives from a woman aged 18-29 years in good health and CMV-seropositive. Sequencing was performed on PBMCs. The CDR3 DNA sequence: TGTGCCAGCAGTTACTCGGGGGGGGCTGAAGCTTTCTTT. Translating it yields CASSYSGGAEAFF.